Following are 28 T cell receptor beta chains from one sample sequenced in a study of technical replicates of blood from a few donors. Profiled with immunoSEQ multiplex PCR; TCRdb holds only in-frame clones, not every one. The sample consists of about 97,000 clones, approximately 96% of them appearing once. Sequencing was done on a sample of T cells isolated from PBMCs. The receptors were gathered from a human donor in good health.

The V and J genes are TRBV19 and TRBJ2-3, with D possibly being TRBD2 (6 bases). Trimming shortened V by 5 bases and J by 0 bases, and 15 bases separated the two germline ends. This CDR3 region has 16 residues. Germline loops: CDR1 LNHDA, CDR2 SQIVND (reference sequence). CDR3 nucleotides: TGTGCCAGTAGTTCTCTACCCAGCGGGAGCACAGATACGCAGTATTTT. Translation gives CASSSLPSGSTDTQYF.

This rearrangement joins TRBV6-5 to TRBJ2-3; 11 nucleotides line up with TRBD1. The CDR3 has 14 residues. The germline gives CDR1 MNHEY, CDR2 SVGAGI. With 6 bases clipped from V and 4 bases from J, the junction kept 3 bases outside the gene matches. This CDR3 reads CASRPGQGADTQYF. The CDR3 bases are TGTGCCAGCAGACCGGGACAGGGGGCAGATACGCAGTATTTT.

This clone was found once. The chain couples TRBV11-3 to TRBJ2-1; possible D gene TRBD2, 6 bases. V was pared by 7 bases and J by 7 bases, with 14 bases between. Germline CDR1 SGHNT, CDR2 YENEEA. This CDR3 is 13 amino acids long. The chain's CDR3 is CASTFGGANEQFF. CDR3 sequence (DNA): TGTGCCAGCACCTTTGGCGGGGCTAATGAGCAGTTCTTC.

V gene TRBV9 combines with J gene TRBJ2-1; tentatively, D is TRBD1 (5 bases). Germline V gives CDR1 SGDLS, CDR2 YYNGEE. The CDR3 covers 14 residues. V lost 0 bases, J lost 7 bases, and 11 bases lay in between. The CDR3 is CASSVVPGRNEQFF. CDR3 DNA: TGTGCCAGCAGCGTAGTTCCAGGGCGAAATGAGCAGTTCTTC. Full variable domain (remainder filled in from reference TRBV9 and TRBJ2-1): DSGVTQTPKHLITATGQRVTLRCSPRSGDLSVYWYQQSLDQGLQFLIQYYNGEERAKGNILERFSAQQFPDLHSELNLSSLELGDSALYFCASSVVPGRNEQFFGPGTRLTVL.

This chain joins TRBV5-1 and TRBJ1-2; 9 nucleotides align to TRBD1. The germline V gene encodes CDR1 SGHRS and CDR2 YFSETQ. Trimming took 4 bases from V and 2 from J; bases not matched to a gene: 6. The CDR3 extends over 15 amino acids. The CDR3 sequence: CASSGTGPGNYGYTF. CDR3 coding DNA: TGCGCCAGCAGCGGGACAGGGCCAGGGAACTATGGCTACACCTTC. The variable domain in full, with the rest retrieved from reference TRBV5-1 and TRBJ1-2, is KAGVTQTPRYLIKTRGQQVTLSCSPISGHRSVSWYQQTPGQGLQFLFEYFSETQRNKGNFPGRFSGRQFSNSRSEMNVSTLELGDSALYLCASSGTGPGNYGYTFGSGTRLTVV.

The rearrangement links TRBV4-1 to TRBJ2-3, with 8 bases lining up with TRBD1. The CDR3 runs to 18 residues. Trimming took 2 bases from V and 2 from J; bases not matched to a gene: 12. Germline V gene data show CDR1 as MGHRA and CDR2 as YSYEKL. The CDR3 region has the DNA TGCGCCAGCAGCCAACGTCGCCAGGGGGCTCTCTTCACAGATACGCAGTATTTT. It specifies CASSQRRQGALFTDTQYF.

V gene TRBV6-5 combines with J gene TRBJ1-5; D not certain. Deletions cut 0 bases from V and 0 bases from J, with 6 bases between. The germline V gene has CDR1 MNHEY and CDR2 SVGAGI. This CDR3 contains 15 residues. Here the CDR3 DNA reads TGTGCCAGCAGTTACTCACAGTATAGCAATCAGCCCCAGCATTTT. Translated: CASSYSQYSNQPQHF.

V usage is TRBV30 and J usage is TRBJ2-7, with 10 bases fitting TRBD2. The CDR3 length is 16 residues. J gave up 0 bases and V 3 bases, and 8 bases lay outside the gene matches. CDR1 GTSNPN and CDR2 SVGIG come from the germline V gene (reference sequence). The CDR3 DNA reads as TGTGCCTGGAGGGGGCTAGCGGGGGTTAACTCCTACGAGCAGTACTTC. This encodes CAWRGLAGVNSYEQYF. The variable domain in full, completed from reference TRBV30 and TRBJ2-7, reads SQTIHQWPATLVQPVGSPLSLECTVEGTSNPNLYWYRQAAGRGLQLLFYSVGIGQISSEVPQNLSASRPQDRQFILSSKKLLLSDSGFYLCAWRGLAGVNSYEQYFGPGTRLTVT.

The gene calls are TRBV18 and TRBJ2-2; weak D call: TRBD1 (6 bases). This CDR3 has 14 residues. Looked up from germline, CDR1 is KGHSH and CDR2 is LQKENI. Trimming shortened V by 2 bases and J by 6 bases, and 10 bases separated the two germline ends. The CDR3 DNA is TGTGCCAGCTCACCAAGGACAGATTCCGGGGAGCTGTTTTTT. Its protein is CASSPRTDSGELFF.

The chain couples TRBV28 to TRBJ2-7; 8 bases are shared with TRBD1. Per germline, CDR1 MDHEN and CDR2 SYDVKM. The CDR3 spans 13 residues. The V and J ends lost 9 bases and 3 bases, in that order; junction bases with no gene match: 7. The DNA for the CDR3 is TGTGCCAGTCACCAGGGGGCGATCTACGAGCAGTACTTC. This encodes CASHQGAIYEQYF.

The V gene is TRBV27, the J gene TRBJ1-2; possibly TRBD1 for D (6 bases). CDR1 MNHEY and CDR2 SMNVEV come from the germline V gene (reference sequence). This CDR3 comprises 15 residues. The V and J ends lost 5 bases and 4 bases respectively, with 17 bases between them. This chain's CDR3 is CASSTPGTPVYGYTF. CDR3 in DNA: TGTGCCAGCAGTACCCCCGGGACACCGGTCTATGGCTACACCTTC.

This clone has only one observation. At one boundary the junction diverges from the germline segment, which might be a read error. CDR3 sequence: CASTLGGSSYNEQFF. For the CDR3, the DNA is TGTGCCAGCACCTTGGGCGGAAGCTCCTACAATGAGCAGTTCTTC. This sequence joins TRBV5-6 and TRBJ2-1, with unresolved D. Germline lookup yields CDR1 SGHDT and CDR2 YYEEEE. This CDR3 region has 15 residues.

The CDR3 region has the DNA TGTGCCAGCAGCCTACTAGCGGGAGGGGCCGGTGGGGCCAACGTCCTGACTTTC. It is translated as CASSLLAGGAGGANVLTF. The chain joins TRBV13 to TRBJ2-6; the match to TRBD2 covers 13 bases. V lost 5 bases and J lost 3; bases outside the gene matches: 7. The germline V gene encodes CDR1 PRHDT and CDR2 FYEKMQ (reference sequence). CDR3 length equals 18 residues.

The chain carries TRBV16 and TRBJ2-2; TRBD2 matches 10 bases. The J segment lost 4 bases and the V segment lost 4 bases, leaving 3 bases of the junction unmatched. CDR1 KGHSY and CDR2 FQNENV come from the germline V gene. This CDR3 is built from 15 residues. DNA of the CDR3: TGTGCCAGCAGCCCACAGCGGGAGGGCACCGGGGAGCTGTTTTTT. Translating it yields CASSPQREGTGELFF.

The V and J genes are TRBV29-1 and TRBJ2-1, with 8 bases fitting TRBD1. Germline V gene lookup returns CDR1 SQVTM and CDR2 ANQGSEA. V dropped 4 bases and J dropped 1; count of bases not matched to a gene: 3. CDR3 length: 14 residues. CDR3 coding DNA: TGCAGCGTTGCCCACAGGGGGTCCTACAATGAGCAGTTCTTC. Amino acid sequence: CSVAHRGSYNEQFF.

Only one count was recorded for this clone. The V gene is TRBV19, the J gene TRBJ2-1; 14 bases align to TRBD2. The CDR3 runs to 23 residues. Trimming removed 5 bases from V and 7 bases from J; junction bases left unmatched: 28. In germline, CDR1 is LNHDA, CDR2 SQIVND (reference sequence). As DNA, the CDR3 is TGTGCCAGTAGTCCGGGGACAGGGGGGCGAATAGGACTAGCGGGAGGTATAGGGAATGAGCAGTTCTTC. It yields the protein CASSPGTGGRIGLAGGIGNEQFF.

This rearrangement joins TRBV28 to TRBJ2-7; the D gene is possibly TRBD1 (6 bases). V was trimmed by 2 bases and J by 2 bases, leaving 13 bases between them. The CDR3 has 15 amino acids. Germline-derived CDR1 and CDR2 are MDHEN and SYDVKM. CDR3 nucleotides: TGTGCCAGCAGTTTACTGACAGGACTCCCCTACGAGCAGTACTTC. Amino acid sequence: CASSLLTGLPYEQYF. The entire variable domain, with the rest obtained from reference TRBV28 and TRBJ2-7, is as follows: DVKVTQSSRYLVKRTGEKVFLECVQDMDHENMFWYRQDPGLGLRLIYFSYDVKMKEKGDIPEGYSVSREKKERFSLILESASTNQTSMYLCASSLLTGLPYEQYFGPGTRLTVT.

This clone has only one observation. J is TRBJ1-1 and V is TRBV30; D ambiguous. There are 13 residues in the CDR3. Deletions cut 0 bases from V and 0 bases from J, with 5 bases between. CDR1 is GTSNPN, CDR2 SVGIG, per germline (reference sequence). The CDR3 loop reads CAWSVLMNTEAFF. In nucleotides, the CDR3 is TGTGCCTGGAGTGTACTGATGAACACTGAAGCTTTCTTT.

The chain couples TRBV11-3 to TRBJ1-1; D call uncertain. The CDR3 contains 11 residues. Trimming took off 5 bases at V and 10 bases at J, with 11 bases between the two ends. From germline, CDR1 is SGHNT and CDR2 YENEEA. CDR3 protein: CASSPGRGAFF. The CDR3 DNA sequence: TGTGCCAGCAGCCCGGGTCGGGGAGCTTTCTTT.

This chain uses TRBV5-6 with TRBJ2-5, with D possibly matching TRBD2 (6 bases). This CDR3 region has 17 residues. The germline V and J ends were trimmed by 3 bases and 0 bases, with 18 bases remaining between them. The germline gives CDR1 SGHDT, CDR2 YYEEEE. CDR3 protein: CASSSTITDYNQETQYF. CDR3 in DNA: TGTGCCAGCAGCTCCACCATTACGGACTATAACCAAGAGACCCAGTACTTC.

The CDR3 region is CASSDTQGPMETQYF. Here the CDR3 DNA reads TGCGCCAGCAGTGACACACAGGGTCCAATGGAGACCCAGTACTTC. This chain uses TRBV10-1 with TRBJ2-5; D is perhaps TRBD1 (6 bases). V lost 3 bases and J 5 bases, leaving 16 bases between the germline ends. CDR3 size: 15 residues. The germline V gene has CDR1 WNHNN and CDR2 SYGVQD (reference sequence).

This clone turned up a few times. V gene TRBV10-1 combines with J gene TRBJ1-2; the match to TRBD1 covers 8 bases. The junction had 9 bases not matched to a gene; V was cut back by 1 base and J by 8 bases. Germline V gives CDR1 WNHNN, CDR2 SYGVQD (reference sequence). The CDR3 has 15 residues. Here the CDR3 DNA reads TGCGCCAGCAGTGAGTACCGGACAGGGATTCACGGCTACACCTTC. Translating gives CASSEYRTGIHGYTF.

The chain uses TRBV6-6 and TRBJ1-3; D perhaps matches TRBD1 (5 bases). Trimming took 11 bases from V and 2 from J, leaving 19 bases between them. The germline V gene encodes CDR1 MNHNY and CDR2 SVGAGI (reference sequence). The CDR3 loop spans 15 amino acids. CDR3 nucleotides: TGTGCCGCCAGCGCAGGCGGGGGGGCTGGAAACACCATATATTTT. This sequence encodes CAASAGGGAGNTIYF.

The chain employs TRBV15 and TRBJ1-1, with D tentatively TRBD1 (5 bases). CDR1 is LNHNV, CDR2 YYDKDF, per germline (reference sequence). The CDR3 loop spans 15 amino acids. The V end was cut by 0 bases, the J end by 4 bases, with 12 bases between. The CDR3 DNA sequence: TGTGCCACCAGCAGAGATGGTAGGGGAGGCACTGAAGCTTTCTTT. The encoded protein is CATSRDGRGGTEAFF.

The chain couples TRBV5-6 to TRBJ1-6; unclear D gene. This CDR3 has 15 residues. Trimming took off 0 bases at V and 2 bases at J, with 6 bases between the two ends. Germline CDR1 and CDR2: SGHDT and YYEEEE. The CDR3 reads CASSLDGAYNSPLHF. DNA of the CDR3: TGTGCCAGCAGCTTGGACGGGGCCTATAATTCACCCCTCCACTTT.

This clone was picked up one time. The V and J genes are TRBV7-6 and TRBJ1-3, with a tentative D call TRBD1 (5 bases). Germline V gene lookup returns CDR1 SGHVS and CDR2 FNYEAQ. This CDR3 has 15 residues. Trimming took off 5 bases at V and 0 bases at J, with 11 bases between the two ends. The CDR3 here is CASSRDSTSGNTIYF. In DNA, the CDR3 is TGTGCCAGCAGCCGAGACAGCACCTCTGGAAACACCATATATTTT.

The gene calls are TRBV18 and TRBJ1-4, with 7 bases identical to TRBD1. With V trimmed by 0 bases and J by 8 bases, 3 bases remained unmatched. The CDR3 length is 14 residues. The germline gives CDR1 KGHSH, CDR2 LQKENI. The CDR3, as DNA: TGTGCCAGCTCACCACCGACAGGGCAAGAAAAACTGTTTTTT. This sequence encodes CASSPPTGQEKLFF.

The rearrangement links TRBV5-1 to TRBJ2-5; no clear D. V was trimmed by 0 bases and J by 2 bases, leaving 11 bases between them. The CDR3 loop spans 15 amino acids. Germline assignment: CDR1 SGHRS and CDR2 YFSETQ. The CDR3 DNA reads as TGCGCCAGCAGCTTGGCCTCTCGGGTACAAGAGACCCAGTACTTC. Its protein product is CASSLASRVQETQYF. The full variable domain, completed using reference TRBV5-1 and TRBJ2-5, is KAGVTQTPRYLIKTRGQQVTLSCSPISGHRSVSWYQQTPGQGLQFLFEYFSETQRNKGNFPGRFSGRQFSNSRSEMNVSTLELGDSALYLCASSLASRVQETQYFGPGTRLLVL.